This T cell receptor beta chain was identified during a study of PD-1 blockade in classical Hodgkin lymphoma (dated by TCRdb to about 2020). About the full investigation: Nivolumab dosing was 3 mg/kg intravenously every 2 weeks, continuing until either disease progression or unacceptable toxicity. A peripheral blood immune signature of response to PD-1 blockade in classical Hodgkin lymphoma was defined using TCR beta sequencing and CyTOF.

To note about this clone: Its antigen specificity is not known. One base away there is no much larger clone; base qualities are not given.

Genomic DNA was isolated using the Qiagen DNeasy kit from unsorted PBMCs as well as from negatively selected CD4+ and CD8+ fractions. Using primers that anneal to V and J segments, immunoSEQ multiplex PCR amplified the TCR beta CDR3 regions. Amplification bias was minimized using a synthetic immune receptor repertoire, and residual bias was removed computationally after sequencing. The authors' pipeline ran thus. Custom Python scripts were used to quantify repertoire diversity as the Shannon entropy index. Unsorted, CD4+ and CD8+ repertoires were analyzed separately, except in combined analyses where CD4+ and CD8+ sequences were merged in silico. A clone was considered expanded if an increase in frequency of at least 2-fold after treatment relative to C1D1 was found, and a pseudocount of 0.5 was applied to clones undetected at baseline. Clones with 0 or 1 copy at C1D1 were defined as singleton clones, while clones with 2 or more copies were defined as non-singleton clones. Clones expanded in unsorted samples were assigned a CD4+, CD8+ or unknown annotation through matching of protein sequences in sorted samples from the same patient. Wilcoxon tests on paired samples were used to test changes in diversity from C1D1 to C4D1. This immuneACCESS table, as held by TCRdb, lists in-frame sequences with V and J called but not all clones. Of the missing ones, under half trace to an unresolved V gene in checked studies; the others have no known cause. The DNA gave D and trimming, while V, J and clone size come from that table. For this sample the table gives around 41,000 clones, of which 65% to 85% were detected only once. Around 2.8% of the sample is held by the ten biggest clonotypes.

According to the germline V gene, CDR1 reads MNHNS and CDR2 reads SASEGT. The CDR3 runs 13 residues from the cysteine to the phenylalanine. Just CDR3 DNA is preserved here, 39 bases in frame from base 1. A distance of 8 bases separates the germline ends of V and J, which lose 3 bases and 6 bases respectively. The time point label here, explained by the study, means: cycle 2 day 1 (C2D1) of nivolumab. Every trial patient had relapsed after autologous stem cell transplantation, and cohorts A, B and C differed in prior brentuximab vedotin exposure. The trial cohort was composed of approximately 56 patients with relapsed/refractory classical Hodgkin lymphoma, for whom complete response, partial response or progressive disease was recorded as best overall response. Trial patients were treated with single-agent nivolumab in the multi-cohort phase II CheckMate 205 trial. An independent review committee assessed best overall response by applying the 2007 International Working Group response criteria. Trial PBMCs were collected immediately before nivolumab initiation (C1D1) and during therapy at cycle 2 day 1 and cycle 4 day 1. After peripheral blood was drawn into 8 mL Vacutainer Cell Preparation Tubes, PBMCs were isolated by centrifugation and then cryopreserved.

Study-wide conclusions, independent of this receptor: Baseline TCR diversity was reported as lower in newly diagnosed patients than in healthy donors, and lower still in relapsed/refractory patients. A significant rise by C4D1 was seen in CD4+ but not CD8+ TCR diversity (p=0.0027 vs p=0.16), with the rise being most apparent in complete responders (p=0.02). Patients starting nivolumab less than 1 year after ASCT had lower diversity and were excluded from later analyses to avoid confounding by immune reconstitution. The study was limited to a single clinical trial cohort, and causes of repertoire differences, possibly disease activity or prior therapy, remained undefined. Trial patients achieving complete response had baseline diversity similar to newly diagnosed patients, whereas partial responders and progressors had significantly lower diversity.

The sequence derives from a human donor with classical Hodgkin lymphoma. This receptor chain uses TRBV6-1 and TRBJ2-2; TRBD1 is a possible D gene, resting on 5 matching bases. This specimen consisted of peripheral blood mononuclear cells (PBMCs), obtained before the second cycle of nivolumab. The DNA sequence is given as TGTGCCAGCAGTGAGACAGCCCCCGGGGAGCTGTTTTTT. It is translated as CASSETAPGELFF.